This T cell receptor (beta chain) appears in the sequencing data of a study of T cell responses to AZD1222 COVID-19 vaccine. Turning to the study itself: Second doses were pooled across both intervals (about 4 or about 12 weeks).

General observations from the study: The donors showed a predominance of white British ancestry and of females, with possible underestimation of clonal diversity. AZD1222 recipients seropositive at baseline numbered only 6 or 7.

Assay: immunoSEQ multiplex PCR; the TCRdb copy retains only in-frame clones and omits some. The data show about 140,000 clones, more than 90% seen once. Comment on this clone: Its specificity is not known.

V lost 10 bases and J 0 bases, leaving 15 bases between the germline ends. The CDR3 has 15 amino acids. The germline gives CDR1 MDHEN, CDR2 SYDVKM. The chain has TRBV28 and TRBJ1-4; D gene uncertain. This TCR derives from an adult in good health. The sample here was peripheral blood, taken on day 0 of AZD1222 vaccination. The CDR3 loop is CATCLTSPTNEKLFF. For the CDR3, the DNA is TGTGCCACCTGTCTTACCTCACCAACTAATGAAAAACTGTTTTTT.